This TCR beta chain was sequenced during a study of shared clonotypes between healthy human individuals. For the study at large: Donors had three CD4 naive, three CD4 memory, two CD8 naive and one CD8 memory plate apiece.

As concerns this clone: Antigen specificity is unknown.

Study-level points and caveats: Represented diversity (both genetic and exposure-history) was limited by the small number of donors. Estimated richness was generally greater in naive than memory subsets.

Those who donated, Caucasian adults without exception, all lived in Nashville, Tennessee. The CDR3 consists of 17 residues. Germline V gene lookup returns CDR1 SGHAT and CDR2 FQNNGV. With 0 bases removed from V and 4 bases from J, the gap between germline ends came to 16 bases. Repertoires were generated with immunoSEQ multiplex PCR, while TCRdb's copy carries only in-frame clones and drops some. Of roughly 2.2 million clones in the sample, roughly 92% were seen once. The chain combines TRBV11-2 with TRBJ1-3; D unresolved. Material for sequencing was naive CD4+ T cells from PBMCs. This sample's subset: CD45RA+ positively selected. This TCR came from a man aged 18-30 years in good health. Some clones in this sample may be carry-over from other donors' samples. The CDR3 DNA follows: TGTGCCAGCAGCTTAGATCTAGAGACCGATATGGGAAACACCATATATTTT. Residues: CASSLDLETDMGNTIYF. The whole variable domain, remainder taken from reference TRBV11-2 and TRBJ1-3, is EAGVAQSPRYKIIEKRQSVAFWCNPISGHATLYWYQQILGQGPKLLIQFQNNGVVDDSQLPKDRFSAERLKGVDSTLKIQPAKLEDSAVYLCASSLDLETDMGNTIYFGEGSWLTVV.